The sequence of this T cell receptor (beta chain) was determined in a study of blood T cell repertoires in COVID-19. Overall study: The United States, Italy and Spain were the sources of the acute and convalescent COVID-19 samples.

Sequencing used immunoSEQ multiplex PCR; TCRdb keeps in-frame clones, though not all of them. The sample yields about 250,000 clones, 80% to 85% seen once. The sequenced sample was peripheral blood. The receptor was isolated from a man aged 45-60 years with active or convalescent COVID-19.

The DNA for the CDR3 is TGTGCCTGGAGTGTAGGGACAGGGCTTCAGCCCCAGCATTTT. This gives the protein CAWSVGTGLQPQHF. The V call is TRBV30, the J call TRBJ1-5; 9 nucleotides agree with TRBD1. V trimming: 0 bases; J trimming: 6 bases; junction bases outside the gene matches: 3. Germline-derived CDR1 and CDR2 are GTSNPN and SVGIG (reference sequence). This CDR3 is 14 amino acids long.